A single sample is the source of the 3 T cell receptor beta chains below, sequenced in a study of siplizumab effects on memory and regulatory T cells. The method was immunoSEQ multiplex PCR; TCRdb's version includes in-frame clones alone and lacks a portion of them. The sample shows about 80,000 clones, 85% to 95% of them seen only once. Sample: CD8+ T cells sorted from blood. These receptors all come from a human donor in good health.

This clone has a count of ten or more. The chain combines TRBV7-9 with TRBJ2-2, with a possible D match to TRBD1 (6 bases). This CDR3 contains 14 residues. V was pared by 1 base and J by 5 bases, with 8 bases between. Germline V gene data show CDR1 as SEHNR and CDR2 as FQNEAQ (reference sequence). The CDR3 DNA reads as TGTGCCAGCAGCTTAGGGGGGACAACCGGGGAGCTGTTTTTT. The encoded protein is CASSLGGTTGELFF.

The chain couples TRBV27 to TRBJ2-7; D possibly uses TRBD1 or TRBD2 (6 bases each). V lost 3 bases and J lost 6, with 15 bases in between. The germline CDR1 and CDR2 sequences are MNHEY and SMNVEV (reference sequence). The CDR3 is 14 residues long. CDR3: CASSFSWGAREQYF. CDR3 bases: TGTGCCAGCAGTTTCTCATGGGGGGCGCGCGAGCAGTACTTC.

The chain is built from TRBV5-6 and TRBJ2-3; D is uncertain. CDR1 is SGHDT, CDR2 YYEEEE, per germline. The CDR3 is 16 residues long. Trimming took off 0 bases at V and 2 bases at J, with 13 bases between the two ends. The CDR3 protein is CASSLGGSGHTDTQYF. As DNA, the CDR3 is TGTGCCAGCAGCTTGGGTGGGTCTGGGCACACAGATACGCAGTATTTT.